A single sample gave rise to the 6 T cell receptor beta chains below, sequenced in a study of cytomegalovirus exposure and HLA in healthy donors. A multiplex PCR was run with 60 Vbeta primers and 13 Jbeta primers. Generated by immunoSEQ multiplex PCR, the TCRdb table keeps only in-frame clones and is missing some. Altogether 150,000 to 200,000 clones are present, about 80% being singletons, with the ten largest covering around 3.6%. Sequencing was done on a sample of PBMCs. The source is a man aged 35-49 years in good health and CMV-seropositive.

A remark on this clone: The identical CDR3 is also encoded by other nucleotide sequences in the sample. The rearrangement joins TRBV13 to TRBJ2-2, with 9 bases lining up with TRBD1. This CDR3 spans 17 amino acids. V trimming: 3 bases; J trimming: 4 bases; junction bases outside the gene matches: 9. Per germline, CDR1 PRHDT and CDR2 FYEKMQ (reference sequence). The CDR3 DNA sequence: TGTGCCAGCAGCTTTTCCACTCGACAGGGGGGCACCGGGGAGCTGTTTTTT. This codes for CASSFSTRQGGTGELFF.

This clone was seen a single time. Other DNA sequences in this sample translate to the same CDR3. The chain couples TRBV10-3 to TRBJ2-5; weak D call: TRBD2 (6 bases). V was trimmed by 0 bases and J by 3 bases, leaving 8 bases between them. The CDR3 has 14 residues. Germline lookup yields CDR1 ENHRY and CDR2 SYGVKD. The CDR3 is CAISESGGKETQYF. CDR3 nucleotides: TGTGCCATCAGTGAGTCAGGAGGGAAAGAGACCCAGTACTTC.

The J gene is TRBJ1-2, the V gene TRBV5-4, with D possibly being TRBD1 (6 bases). Trimming took 6 bases from V and 4 from J, leaving 13 bases between them. In germline, CDR1 is SGHNT, CDR2 YYREEE (reference sequence). The CDR3 spans 13 residues. The CDR3 protein is CASNPQGVYGYTF. The CDR3, as DNA: TGTGCCAGCAACCCACAGGGTGTCTATGGCTACACCTTC.

The chain combines TRBV5-4 with TRBJ2-1, with 10 nucleotides matching TRBD2. The CDR3 runs to 17 residues. V dropped 2 bases and J dropped 1; count of bases not matched to a gene: 6. Germline CDR1 is SGHNT and CDR2 is YYREEE (reference sequence). The CDR3 here is CASSFSLLAGSYNEQFF. The CDR3, as DNA: TGTGCCAGCAGCTTTTCCCTACTAGCGGGATCCTACAATGAGCAGTTCTTC.

The V and J genes are TRBV18 and TRBJ2-4, with no clear D. The CDR3 runs 14 residues. In germline, CDR1 is KGHSH, CDR2 LQKENI. With 3 bases removed from V and 1 base from J, the gap between germline ends came to 7 bases. This CDR3 reads CASSPMEAKNIQYF. CDR3 in DNA: TGTGCCAGCTCACCGATGGAGGCCAAAAACATTCAGTACTTC.

The rearrangement uses TRBV9 and TRBJ2-1, with TRBD2 matching 8 bases. This CDR3 has 15 residues. CDR1 is SGDLS, CDR2 YYNGEE, per germline. The V and J ends lost 3 bases and 3 bases, in that order; junction bases with no gene match: 5. The CDR3 sequence is CASSGSGTSYNEQFF. The CDR3 DNA sequence: TGTGCCAGCAGCGGGTCCGGGACTAGCTACAATGAGCAGTTCTTC.